The sequence of this T cell receptor (beta chain) was determined in a study of OX40 agonist ivuxolimab in advanced cancers. Sequenced by immunoSEQ multiplex PCR; TCRdb stores in-frame clones only, minus some. The sample includes tens of thousands of clones, approximately 94% of them seen just once. Findings and caveats of the study: Expanded clones belonging to CD8+ T cells outnumbered, on average, those of CD4+. Expanded peripheral T cells had an undetermined antigen specificity.

To note about this clone: What it binds is not known.

Germline CDR1 is MNHEY and CDR2 is SVGAGI. Trimming removed 6 bases from V and 7 bases from J, with 19 bases in between. The length of the CDR3 is 15 residues. Cycle 7 day 1, cycle 4 day 1, and baseline were the timepoints at which blood was sampled. The source was CD4+ or CD8+ T cells sorted from blood, collected in a trial of the OX40 agonist ivuxolimab. The chain carries TRBV6-5 and TRBJ2-1; either TRBD1 or TRBD2 may fit D (5 bases each). This TCR derives from an adult with an advanced solid tumor such as melanoma, head and neck, liver or kidney cancer. The CDR3 protein is CASSSRAGAGNEQFF. CDR3 nucleotides: TGTGCCAGCAGCTCCAGGGCCGGGGCAGGGAATGAGCAGTTCTTC.